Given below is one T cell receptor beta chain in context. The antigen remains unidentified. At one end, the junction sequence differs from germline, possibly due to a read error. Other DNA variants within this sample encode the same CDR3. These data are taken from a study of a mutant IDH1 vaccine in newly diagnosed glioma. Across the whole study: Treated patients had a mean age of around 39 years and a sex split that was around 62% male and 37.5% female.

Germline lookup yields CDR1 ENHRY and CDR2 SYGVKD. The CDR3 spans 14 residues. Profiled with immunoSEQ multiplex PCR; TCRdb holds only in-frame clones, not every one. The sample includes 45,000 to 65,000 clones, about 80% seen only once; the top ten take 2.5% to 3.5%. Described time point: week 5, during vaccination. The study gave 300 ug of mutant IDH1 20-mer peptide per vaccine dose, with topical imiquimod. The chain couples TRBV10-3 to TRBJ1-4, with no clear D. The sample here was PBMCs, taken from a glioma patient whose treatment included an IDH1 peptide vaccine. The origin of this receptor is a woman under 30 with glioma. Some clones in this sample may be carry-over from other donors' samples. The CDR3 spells CAISGDGSNEKLFF. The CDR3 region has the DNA TGTGCCATCAGTGGGGATGGGTCTAATGAAAAACTGTTTTTC.